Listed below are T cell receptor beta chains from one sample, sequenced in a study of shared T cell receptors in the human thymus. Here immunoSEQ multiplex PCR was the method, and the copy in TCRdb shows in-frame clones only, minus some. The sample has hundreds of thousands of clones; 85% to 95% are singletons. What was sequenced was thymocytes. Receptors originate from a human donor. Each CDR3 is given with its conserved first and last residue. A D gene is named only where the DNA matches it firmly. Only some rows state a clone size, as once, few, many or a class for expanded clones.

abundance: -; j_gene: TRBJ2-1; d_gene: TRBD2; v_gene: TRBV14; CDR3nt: TGTGCCAGCAGCCAAGGGTGGCGGGAGGGAACCTACAATGAGCAGTTCTTC; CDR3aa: CASSQGWREGTYNEQFF
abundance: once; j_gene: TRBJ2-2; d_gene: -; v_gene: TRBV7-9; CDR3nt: TGTGCCAGCAGCTTAGAGACGAGGGTAGGCGGGGAGCTGTTTTTT; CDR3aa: CASSLETRVGGELFF
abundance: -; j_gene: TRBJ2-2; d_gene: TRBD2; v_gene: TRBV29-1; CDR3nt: TGCAGCGTGACTAGCGGGAGCACCGGGGAGCTGTTTTTT; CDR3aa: CSVTSGSTGELFF
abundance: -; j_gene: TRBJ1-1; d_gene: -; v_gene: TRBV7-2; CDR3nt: TGTGCCAGCAGCTTAGCGCGGGCAGGAACGCGGTGGGGCACTGAAGCTTTCTTT; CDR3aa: CASSLARAGTRWGTEAFF
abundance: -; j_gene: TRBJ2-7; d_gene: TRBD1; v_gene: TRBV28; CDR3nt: TGTGCCAGCAGTACCAGCCTGTTTGAAGACAGGGGCCACGAGCAGTACTTC; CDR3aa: CASSTSLFEDRGHEQYF
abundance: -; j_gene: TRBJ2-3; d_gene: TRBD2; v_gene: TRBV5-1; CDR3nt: TGCGCCAGCAGCCAGGTGACTAGCGGAGCTCCCCGTACAGATACGCAGTATTTT; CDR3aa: CASSQVTSGAPRTDTQYF
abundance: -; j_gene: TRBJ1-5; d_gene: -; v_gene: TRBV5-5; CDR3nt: TGTGCCAGCAGCTTGGCACAGGGAGTTGCCGGCAATCAGCCCCAGCATTTT; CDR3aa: CASSLAQGVAGNQPQHF
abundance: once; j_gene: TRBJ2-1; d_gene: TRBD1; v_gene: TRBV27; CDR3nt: TGTGCCAGCAGTGCTCCCGCGGGACAGGGTAACAACAATGAGCAGTTCTTC; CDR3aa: CASSAPAGQGNNNEQFF
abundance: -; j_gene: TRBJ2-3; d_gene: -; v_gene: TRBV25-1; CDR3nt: TGTGCCAGCAGCTCTCCGACAGGCGGTACGCAGTATTTT; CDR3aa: CASSSPTGGTQYF
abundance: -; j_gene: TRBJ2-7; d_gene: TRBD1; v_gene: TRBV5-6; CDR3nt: TGTGCCAGCAGCTTCTGGACAGGGGGCTCCTACGAGCAGTACTTC; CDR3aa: CASSFWTGGSYEQYF
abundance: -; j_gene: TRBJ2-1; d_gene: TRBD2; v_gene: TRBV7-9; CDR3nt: TGTGCCAGCAGCCAGACTAGCGGGAGGTACTATTTTGAGCAGTTCTTC; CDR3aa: CASSQTSGRYYFEQFF
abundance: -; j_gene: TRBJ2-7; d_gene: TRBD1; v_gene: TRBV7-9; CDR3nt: TGTGCCAGCAGCTTAAAGCAGGGGGAAGGGGGCTACGAGCAGTACTTC; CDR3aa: CASSLKQGEGGYEQYF
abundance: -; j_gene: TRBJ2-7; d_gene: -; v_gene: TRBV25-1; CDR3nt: TGTGCCAGCAGTGACCCCGGGGCAGCTTTTTTATTC; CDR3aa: CASSDPGAAFLF
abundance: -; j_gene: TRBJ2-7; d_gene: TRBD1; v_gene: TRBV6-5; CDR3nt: TGTGCCAGCAGTTCGACAGGGCTTAGTACCTACGAGCAGTACTTC; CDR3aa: CASSSTGLSTYEQYF
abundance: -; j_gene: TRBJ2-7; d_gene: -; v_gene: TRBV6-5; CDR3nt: TGTGCCAGCAGTTACAGGGGAACCTACGAGCAGTACTTC; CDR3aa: CASSYRGTYEQYF
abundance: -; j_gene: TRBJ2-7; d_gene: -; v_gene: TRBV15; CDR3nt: TGTGCCACCAGCAGAGGGGCAGGGCTCTACGAGCAGTACTTC; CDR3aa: CATSRGAGLYEQYF
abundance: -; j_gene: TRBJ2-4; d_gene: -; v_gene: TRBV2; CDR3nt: TGTGCCAGCCCGTGGGGGGGGGCTAGAGCCAAAAACATTCAGTACTTC; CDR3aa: CASPWGGARAKNIQYF
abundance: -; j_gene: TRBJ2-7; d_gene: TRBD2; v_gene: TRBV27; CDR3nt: TGTGCCAGCAGTGCCGGACTAGCGGGAACCTACGAGCAGTACTTC; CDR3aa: CASSAGLAGTYEQYF
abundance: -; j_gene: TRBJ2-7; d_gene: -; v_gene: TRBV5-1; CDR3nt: TGCGCCAGCAGCTTAGGACAGCAACTAGCGCGAGCCTACGAGCAGTACTTC; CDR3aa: CASSLGQQLARAYEQYF
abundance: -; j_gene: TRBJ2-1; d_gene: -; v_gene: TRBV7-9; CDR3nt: TGTGCCAGCAGCTCTTTCCGGGACAGAGGGCCGGAGGGGGACAATGAGCAGTTCTTC; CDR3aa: CASSSFRDRGPEGDNEQFF
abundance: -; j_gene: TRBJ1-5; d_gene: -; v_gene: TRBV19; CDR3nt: TGTGCCAGTAGTTCCCCCTTGGGTGCCGGCAATCAGCCCCAGCATTTT; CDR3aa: CASSSPLGAGNQPQHF
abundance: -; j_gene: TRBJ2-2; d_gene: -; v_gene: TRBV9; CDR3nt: TGTGCCAGCAGCGTGCCTTCGAACACCGGGGAGCTGTTTTTT; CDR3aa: CASSVPSNTGELFF
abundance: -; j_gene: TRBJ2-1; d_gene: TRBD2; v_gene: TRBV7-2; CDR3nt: TGTGCCAGCAGCTTAAGTGGGACTAGCGGATACAATGAGCAGTTCTTC; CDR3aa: CASSLSGTSGYNEQFF
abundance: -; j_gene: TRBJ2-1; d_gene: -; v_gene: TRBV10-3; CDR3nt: TGTGCCATCAGTGAGCTCCTGGTCATCAATTACGTTGAGCAGTTCTTC; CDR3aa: CAISELLVINYVEQFF
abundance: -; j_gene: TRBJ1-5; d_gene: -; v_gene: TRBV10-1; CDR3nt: TGCGCCAGCAGTGCGGTGGCAGGGAAGGGGCAGCCCCAGCATTTT; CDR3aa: CASSAVAGKGQPQHF
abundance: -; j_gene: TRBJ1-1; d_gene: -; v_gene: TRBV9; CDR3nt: TGTGCCAGCAGCGTAGGGGGGAAAACTGAAGCTTTCTTT; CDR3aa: CASSVGGKTEAFF
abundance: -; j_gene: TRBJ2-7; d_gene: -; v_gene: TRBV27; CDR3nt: TGTGCCAGCAGCGGGGATTCTTGCGAGCAGTACTTC; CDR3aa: CASSGDSCEQYF
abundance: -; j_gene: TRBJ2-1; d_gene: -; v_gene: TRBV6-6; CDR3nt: TGTGCCAGCAGTTACTCCGAGCTCGAACCTGAGCAGTTCTTC; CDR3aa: CASSYSELEPEQFF
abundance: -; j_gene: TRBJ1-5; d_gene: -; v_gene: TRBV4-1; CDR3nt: TGCGCCAGCAGCCAGGAGGCAAGGGATAGCAATCAGCCCCAGCATTTT; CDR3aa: CASSQEARDSNQPQHF
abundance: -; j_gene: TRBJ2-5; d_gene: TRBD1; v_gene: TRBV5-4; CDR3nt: TGTGCCAGCAAGTTTCCGGGACAGGGAGAGACCCAGTACTTC; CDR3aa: CASKFPGQGETQYF
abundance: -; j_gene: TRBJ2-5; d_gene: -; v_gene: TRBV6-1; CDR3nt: TGTGCCAGCAGTGAAGCGGTGTGTTCAGAGACCCAGTACTTC; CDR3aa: CASSEAVCSETQYF
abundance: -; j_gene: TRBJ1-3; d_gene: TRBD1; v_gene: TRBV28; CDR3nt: TGTGCCAGCAGTCTTGACAGGGAGGGCCTCTCTGGAAACACCATATATTTT; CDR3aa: CASSLDREGLSGNTIYF
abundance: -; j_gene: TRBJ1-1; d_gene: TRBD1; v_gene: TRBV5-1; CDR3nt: TGCGCCAGCAGCACGTATAAATTACAGGGGGAGGTGAACACTGAAGCTTTCTTT; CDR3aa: CASSTYKLQGEVNTEAFF
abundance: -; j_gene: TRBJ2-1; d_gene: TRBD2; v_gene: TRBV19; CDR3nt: TGTGCCAGTAGTATGACTACTAGCGGGGCTTGTAGTCCCTGCCCTTACAATGAGCAGTTCTTC; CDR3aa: CASSMTTSGACSPCPYNEQFF
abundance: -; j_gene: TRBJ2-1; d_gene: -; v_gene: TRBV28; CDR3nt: TGTGCCAGCTTAACCGGGACCATAAGCTCCTACAATGAGCAGTTCTTC; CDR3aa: CASLTGTISSYNEQFF
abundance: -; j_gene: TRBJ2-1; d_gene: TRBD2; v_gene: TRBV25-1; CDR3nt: TGTGCCAGCAGGGGCTTGACTAGCGGGAACAATGAGCAGTTCTTC; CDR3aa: CASRGLTSGNNEQFF